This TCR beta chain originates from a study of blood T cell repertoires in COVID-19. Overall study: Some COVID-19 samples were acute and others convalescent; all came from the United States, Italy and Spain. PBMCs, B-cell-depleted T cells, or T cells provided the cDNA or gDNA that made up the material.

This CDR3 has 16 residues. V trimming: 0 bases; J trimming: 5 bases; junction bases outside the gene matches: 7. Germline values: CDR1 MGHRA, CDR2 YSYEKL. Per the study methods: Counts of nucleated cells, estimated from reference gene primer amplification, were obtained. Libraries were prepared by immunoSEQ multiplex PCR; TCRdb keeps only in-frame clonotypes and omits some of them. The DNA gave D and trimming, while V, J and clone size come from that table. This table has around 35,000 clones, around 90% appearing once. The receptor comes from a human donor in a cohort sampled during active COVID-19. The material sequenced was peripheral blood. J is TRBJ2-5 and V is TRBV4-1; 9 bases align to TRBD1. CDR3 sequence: CASSQENRGPRETQYF. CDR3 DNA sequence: TGCGCCAGCAGCCAAGAGAACAGGGGGCCTCGGGAGACCCAGTACTTC.